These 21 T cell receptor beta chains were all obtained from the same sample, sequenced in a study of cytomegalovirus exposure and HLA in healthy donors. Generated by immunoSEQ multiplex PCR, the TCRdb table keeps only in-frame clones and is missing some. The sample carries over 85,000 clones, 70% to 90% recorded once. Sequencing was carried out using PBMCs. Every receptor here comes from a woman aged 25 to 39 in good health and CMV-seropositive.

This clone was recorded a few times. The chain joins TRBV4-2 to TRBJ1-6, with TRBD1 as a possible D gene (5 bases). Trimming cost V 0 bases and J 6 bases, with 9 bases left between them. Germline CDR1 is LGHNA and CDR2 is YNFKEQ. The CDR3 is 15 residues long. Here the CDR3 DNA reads TGTGCCAGCAGCCAAGAGGGGGGGATTAATTCACCCCTCCACTTT. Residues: CASSQEGGINSPLHF.

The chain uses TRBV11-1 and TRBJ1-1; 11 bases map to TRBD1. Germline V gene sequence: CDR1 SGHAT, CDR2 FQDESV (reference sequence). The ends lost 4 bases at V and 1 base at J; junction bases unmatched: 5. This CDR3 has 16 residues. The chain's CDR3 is CASSSRTGGRNTEAFF. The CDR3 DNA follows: TGTGCCAGCAGCTCCCGGACAGGGGGCCGGAACACTGAAGCTTTCTTT.

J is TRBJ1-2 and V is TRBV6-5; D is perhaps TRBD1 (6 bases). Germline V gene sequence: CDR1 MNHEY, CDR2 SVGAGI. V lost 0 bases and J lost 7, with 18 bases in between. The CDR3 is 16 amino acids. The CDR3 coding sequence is TGTGCCAGCAGTTACTCCAGGGGCCCTCCTCCACTTGGCTACACCTTC. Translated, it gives CASSYSRGPPPLGYTF.

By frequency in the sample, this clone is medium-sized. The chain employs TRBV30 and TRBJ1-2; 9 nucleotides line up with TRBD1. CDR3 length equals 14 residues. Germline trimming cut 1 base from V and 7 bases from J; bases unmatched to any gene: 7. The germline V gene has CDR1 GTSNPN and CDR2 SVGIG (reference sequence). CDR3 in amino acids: CAWSGPTGGGGYTF. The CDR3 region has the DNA TGTGCCTGGAGTGGACCCACAGGGGGCGGTGGCTACACCTTC. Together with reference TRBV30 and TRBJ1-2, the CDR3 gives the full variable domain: SQTIHQWPATLVQPVGSPLSLECTVEGTSNPNLYWYRQAAGRGLQLLFYSVGIGQISSEVPQNLSASRPQDRQFILSSKKLLLSDSGFYLCAWSGPTGGGGYTFGSGTRLTVV.

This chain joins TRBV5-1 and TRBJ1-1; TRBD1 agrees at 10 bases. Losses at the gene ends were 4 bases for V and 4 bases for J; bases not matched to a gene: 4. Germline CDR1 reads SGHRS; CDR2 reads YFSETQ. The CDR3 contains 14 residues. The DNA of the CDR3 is TGCGCCAGCAGCCCGGGACAGGGGACCACTGAAGCTTTCTTT. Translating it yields CASSPGQGTTEAFF. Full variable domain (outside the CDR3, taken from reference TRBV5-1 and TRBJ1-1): KAGVTQTPRYLIKTRGQQVTLSCSPISGHRSVSWYQQTPGQGLQFLFEYFSETQRNKGNFPGRFSGRQFSNSRSEMNVSTLELGDSALYLCASSPGQGTTEAFFGQGTRLTVV.

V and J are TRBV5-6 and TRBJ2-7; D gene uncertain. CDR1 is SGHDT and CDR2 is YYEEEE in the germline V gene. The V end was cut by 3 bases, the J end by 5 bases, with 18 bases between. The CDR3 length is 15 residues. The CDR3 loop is CASSSGRYSPNEQYF. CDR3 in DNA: TGTGCCAGCAGCTCGGGTCGGTATTCCCCGAACGAGCAGTACTTC.

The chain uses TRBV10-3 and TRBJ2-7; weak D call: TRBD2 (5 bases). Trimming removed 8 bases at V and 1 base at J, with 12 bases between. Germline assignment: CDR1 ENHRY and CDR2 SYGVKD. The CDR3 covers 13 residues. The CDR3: CAIAGEGSYEQYF. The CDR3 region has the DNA TGTGCCATCGCGGGTGAAGGGTCCTACGAGCAGTACTTC.

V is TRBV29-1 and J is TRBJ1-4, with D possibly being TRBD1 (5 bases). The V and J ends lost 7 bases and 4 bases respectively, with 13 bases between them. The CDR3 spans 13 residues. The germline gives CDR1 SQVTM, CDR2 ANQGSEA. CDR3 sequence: CSGKRGGNEKLFF. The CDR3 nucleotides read TGCAGCGGGAAACGGGGGGGTAATGAAAAACTGTTTTTT.

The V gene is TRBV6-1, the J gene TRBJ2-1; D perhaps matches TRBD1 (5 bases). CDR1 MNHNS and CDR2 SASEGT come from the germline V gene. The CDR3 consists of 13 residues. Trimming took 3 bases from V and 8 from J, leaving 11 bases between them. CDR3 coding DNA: TGTGCCAGCAGTGAGGCAGACAGTCATGAGCAGTTCTTC. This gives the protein CASSEADSHEQFF.

The CDR3 region has the DNA TGCGCCAGCAGGAATCCGGGACAGGGGCCCCAGCATTTT. Translated: CASRNPGQGPQHF. The V gene is TRBV4-1, the J gene TRBJ1-5, with TRBD1 matching over 9 bases. Losses at the gene ends were 6 bases for V and 9 bases for J; bases not matched to a gene: 6. Germline CDR1 reads MGHRA; CDR2 reads YSYEKL. This CDR3 is 13 amino acids long.

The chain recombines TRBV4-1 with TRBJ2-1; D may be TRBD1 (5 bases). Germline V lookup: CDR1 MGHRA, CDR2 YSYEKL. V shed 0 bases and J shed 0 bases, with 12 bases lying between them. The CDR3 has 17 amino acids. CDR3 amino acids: CASSQEGAASSYNEQFF. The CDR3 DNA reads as TGCGCCAGCAGCCAAGAAGGGGCGGCTAGCTCCTACAATGAGCAGTTCTTC.

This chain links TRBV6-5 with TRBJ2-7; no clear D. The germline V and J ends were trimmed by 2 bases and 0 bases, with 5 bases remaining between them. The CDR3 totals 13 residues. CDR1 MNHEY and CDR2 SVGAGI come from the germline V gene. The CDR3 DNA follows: TGTGCCAGCAGTTACCGACACTCCTACGAGCAGTACTTC. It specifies CASSYRHSYEQYF.

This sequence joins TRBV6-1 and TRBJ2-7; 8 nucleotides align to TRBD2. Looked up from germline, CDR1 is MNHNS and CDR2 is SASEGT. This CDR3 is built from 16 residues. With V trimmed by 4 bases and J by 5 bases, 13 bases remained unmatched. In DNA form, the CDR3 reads TGTGCCAGCAGTGCACCCAGCCGGGGGGGACTTCACGAGCAGTACTTC. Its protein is CASSAPSRGGLHEQYF.

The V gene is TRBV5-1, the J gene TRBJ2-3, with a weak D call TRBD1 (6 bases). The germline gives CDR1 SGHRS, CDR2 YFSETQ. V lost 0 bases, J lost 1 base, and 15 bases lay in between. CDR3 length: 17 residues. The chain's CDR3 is CASSLARRGQGTDTQYF. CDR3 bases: TGCGCCAGCAGCTTGGCCCGACGGGGACAAGGCACAGATACGCAGTATTTT.

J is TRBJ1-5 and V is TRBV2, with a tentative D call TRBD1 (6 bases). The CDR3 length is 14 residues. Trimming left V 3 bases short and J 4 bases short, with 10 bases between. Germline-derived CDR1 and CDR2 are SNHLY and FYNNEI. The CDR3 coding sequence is TGTGCCAGCAGTGATGGCAGGGGTAATCAGCCCCAGCATTTT. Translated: CASSDGRGNQPQHF.

The CDR3 region has the DNA TGTGCCAGCTCACCGACAGCCGTGTTCCAAGAGACCCAGTACTTC. This translates into CASSPTAVFQETQYF. This chain links TRBV18 with TRBJ2-5; TRBD1 might be the D (5 bases). Trimming removed 3 bases at V and 1 base at J, with 12 bases between. The CDR3 covers 15 residues. Germline V gene data show CDR1 as KGHSH and CDR2 as LQKENI.

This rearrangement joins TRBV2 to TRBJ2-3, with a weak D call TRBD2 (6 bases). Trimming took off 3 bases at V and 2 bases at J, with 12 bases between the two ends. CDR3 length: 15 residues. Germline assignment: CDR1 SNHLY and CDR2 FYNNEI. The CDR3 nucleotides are TGTGCCAGCAGTGATTACGGGGGATTCACAGATACGCAGTATTTT. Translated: CASSDYGGFTDTQYF.

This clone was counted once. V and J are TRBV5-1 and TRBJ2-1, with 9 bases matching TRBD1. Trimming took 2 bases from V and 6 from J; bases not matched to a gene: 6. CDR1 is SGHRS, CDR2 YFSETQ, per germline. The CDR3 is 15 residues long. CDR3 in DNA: TGCGCCAGCAGCTTTGCGGGACAGGGAATCAATGAGCAGTTCTTC. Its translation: CASSFAGQGINEQFF.

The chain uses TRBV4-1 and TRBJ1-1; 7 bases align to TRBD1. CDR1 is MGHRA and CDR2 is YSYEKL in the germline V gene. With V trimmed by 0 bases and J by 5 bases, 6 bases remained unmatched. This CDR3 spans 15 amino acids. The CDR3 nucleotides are TGCGCCAGCAGCCAAGAAGCACAGGGGCATACTGAAGCTTTCTTT. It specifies CASSQEAQGHTEAFF.

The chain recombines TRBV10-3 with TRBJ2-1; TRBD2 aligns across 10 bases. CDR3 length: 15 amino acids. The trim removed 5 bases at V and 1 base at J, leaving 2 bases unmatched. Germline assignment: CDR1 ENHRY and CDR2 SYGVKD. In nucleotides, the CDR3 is TGTGCCATCAGTAGCGGGGGGGCTTCCTACAATGAGCAGTTCTTC. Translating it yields CAISSGGASYNEQFF.

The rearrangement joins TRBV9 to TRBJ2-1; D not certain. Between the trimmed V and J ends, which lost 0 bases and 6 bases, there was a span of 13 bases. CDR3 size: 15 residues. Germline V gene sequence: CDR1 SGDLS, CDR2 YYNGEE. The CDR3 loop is CASSVDHTLVNEQFF. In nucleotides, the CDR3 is TGTGCCAGCAGCGTAGATCATACGCTAGTCAATGAGCAGTTCTTC.